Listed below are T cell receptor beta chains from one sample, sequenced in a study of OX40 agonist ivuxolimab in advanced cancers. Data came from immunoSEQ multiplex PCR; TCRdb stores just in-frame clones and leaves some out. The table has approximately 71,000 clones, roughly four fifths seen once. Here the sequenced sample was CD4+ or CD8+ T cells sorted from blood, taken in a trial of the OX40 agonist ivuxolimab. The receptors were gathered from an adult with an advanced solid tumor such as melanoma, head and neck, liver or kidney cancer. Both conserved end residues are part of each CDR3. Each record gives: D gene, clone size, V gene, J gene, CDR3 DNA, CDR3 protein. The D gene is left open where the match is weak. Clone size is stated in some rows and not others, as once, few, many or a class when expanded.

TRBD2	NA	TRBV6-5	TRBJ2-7	TGTGCCAGCAGTTACCGCTGGACTAGCGGAGCCTACGAGCAGTACTTC	CASSYRWTSGAYEQYF
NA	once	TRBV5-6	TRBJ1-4	TGTGCCAGCAGCTCCGGAAGGGATGAAAAACTGTTTTTT	CASSSGRDEKLFF
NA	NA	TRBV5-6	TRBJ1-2	TGTGCCAGCAGCCGCCGGACCGGCGGCTACACCTTC	CASSRRTGGYTF
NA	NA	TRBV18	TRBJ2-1	TGTGCCAGCTCACCGAGACTAGGCCGAAGTGCGAGCTCCTACAATGAGCAGTTCTTC	CASSPRLGRSASSYNEQFF
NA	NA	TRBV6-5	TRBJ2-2	TGTGCCAGCAGTTACGGCTATATGAACACCGGGGAGCTGTTTTTT	CASSYGYMNTGELFF
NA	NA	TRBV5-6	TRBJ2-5	TGTGCCAGCAGCTTTGGGTTCTCAAAAGAGACCCAGTACTTC	CASSFGFSKETQYF
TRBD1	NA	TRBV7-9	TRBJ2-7	TGTGCCAGCAGCCTTGGACAGGCTAGGGAGCAGTACTTC	CASSLGQAREQYF
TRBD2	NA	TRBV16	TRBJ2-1	TGTGCCAGCAGCCAATCCGGGACTAGCGGTGAGCAGTTCTTC	CASSQSGTSGEQFF
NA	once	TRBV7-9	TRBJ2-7	TGTGCCAGCAGCTTAACCGGGACATTAGCCTACGAGCAGTACTTC	CASSLTGTLAYEQYF
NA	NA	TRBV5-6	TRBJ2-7	TGTGCCAGCAGCCGGCGGTTCTCCTCCTACGAGCAGTACTTC	CASSRRFSSYEQYF
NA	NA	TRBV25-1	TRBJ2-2	TGTGCCAGCAGTTTCGGTGCAGGGGACACCGGGGAGCTGTTTTTT	CASSFGAGDTGELFF
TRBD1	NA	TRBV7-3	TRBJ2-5	TGTGCCAGCAGCTTAGGGACAGGGGAGACCCAGTACTTC	CASSLGTGETQYF
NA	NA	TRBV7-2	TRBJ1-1	TGTGCCAGCAGTTATTCACAGGCGAACACTGAAGCTTTCTTT	CASSYSQANTEAFF
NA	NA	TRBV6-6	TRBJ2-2	TGTGCCAGCCGACTCACCGGGGAGCTGTTTTTT	CASRLTGELFF
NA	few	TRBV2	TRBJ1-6	TGTGCCAGCACCAATGCCGCACCGGGGAATTCACCCCTCCACTTT	CASTNAAPGNSPLHF
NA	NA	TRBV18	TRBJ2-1	TGTGCCAGCTCGCCAAAGGGGGGAAATAATGAGCAGTTCTTC	CASSPKGGNNEQFF
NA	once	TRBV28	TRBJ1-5	TGTGCCAGCAGTTTAACGCCTTACAGAGGGAATCAGCCCCAGCATTTT	CASSLTPYRGNQPQHF
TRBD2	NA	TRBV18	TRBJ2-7	TGTGCCAGCTCACCCTCCCCCACTAGCGGGAGAGGGGTGGAGCAGTACTTC	CASSPSPTSGRGVEQYF
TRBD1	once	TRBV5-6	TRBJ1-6	TGTGCCAGCAGCTCGCTTCAGGGGGCTTTTTCACCCCTCCACTTT	CASSSLQGAFSPLHF
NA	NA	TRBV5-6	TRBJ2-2	TGTGCCAGCTACACCTTGGGCGGGGTTGCGAACACCGGGGAGCTGTTTTTT	CASYTLGGVANTGELFF
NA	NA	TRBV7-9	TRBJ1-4	TGTGCCAGCAGCTTAGGTCGGAATGAAAAACTGTTTTTT	CASSLGRNEKLFF
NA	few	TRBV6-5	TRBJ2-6	TGTGCCAGCAGTTACTCGGCCGGCTCTGGGGCCAACGTCCTGACTTTC	CASSYSAGSGANVLTF
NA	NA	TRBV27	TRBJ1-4	TGTGCCAGCAGTTTACCAGGCGGTGAAAAACTGTTTTTT	CASSLPGGEKLFF
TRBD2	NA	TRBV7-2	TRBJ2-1	TGTGCCAGCAGCCTTAGCGGGGAAGGGAGGAAGTTCTTC	CASSLSGEGRKFF
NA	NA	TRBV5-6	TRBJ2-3	TGTGCCAGCAGCTTGGTGAGGACAGATACGCAGTATTTT	CASSLVRTDTQYF
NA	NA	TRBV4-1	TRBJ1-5	TGCGCCAGCAGCCAAGATCCGACAGCTAGGGGCAATCAGCCCCAGCATTTT	CASSQDPTARGNQPQHF
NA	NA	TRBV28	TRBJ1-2	TGTGCCAGCAGGGGACTTGGTGGCTACACCTTC	CASRGLGGYTF
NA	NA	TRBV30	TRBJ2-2	TGTGCCTGGAGTGTCTTACCCGGGGAGCTGTTTTTT	CAWSVLPGELFF
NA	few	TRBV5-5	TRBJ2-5	TGTGCCAGCAGTCCTACAGGGCTAGCGGCGGGAGCGGAGACCCAGTACTTC	CASSPTGLAAGAETQYF
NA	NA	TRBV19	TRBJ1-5	TGTGCCAGTAGTATTATTGATCAGCCCCAGCATTTT	CASSIIDQPQHF
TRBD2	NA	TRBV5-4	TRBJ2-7	TGTGCCAGCAGCCCCGGGGGGGGCAGTTCCTACGAGCAGTACTTC	CASSPGGGSSYEQYF
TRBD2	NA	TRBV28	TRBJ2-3	TGTGCCAGCAGACGACTAGCGTCCACAGATACGCAGTATTTT	CASRRLASTDTQYF
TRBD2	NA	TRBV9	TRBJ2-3	TGTGCCAGCAGCGTAGGGATAGCGGGAGGGATAGATACGCAGTATTTT	CASSVGIAGGIDTQYF
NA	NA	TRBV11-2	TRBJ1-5	TGTGCCAGCAGCAGTGGTACGACGAATCAGCCCCAGCATTTT	CASSSGTTNQPQHF
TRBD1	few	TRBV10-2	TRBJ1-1	TGCGCCAGCAGACAGGGGGCTCGTGTCCCTGAAGCTTTCTTT	CASRQGARVPEAFF
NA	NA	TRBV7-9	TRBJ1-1	TGTGCCAGCAGCTTCATAGGCACTGAAGCTTTCTTT	CASSFIGTEAFF
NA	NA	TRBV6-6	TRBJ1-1	TGTGCCAGCAGTACCTCAGGGGAAACTGAAGCTTTCTTT	CASSTSGETEAFF
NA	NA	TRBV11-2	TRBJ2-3	TGTGCCAGCAGCGGAGGTGGGGAATTCACAGATACGCAGTATTTT	CASSGGGEFTDTQYF
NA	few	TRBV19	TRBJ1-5	TGTGCCAGTAGTCCCCTCGCCCCGGCAGGGGATAACAATCAGCCCCAGCATTTT	CASSPLAPAGDNNQPQHF
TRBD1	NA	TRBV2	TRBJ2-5	TGTGCCACACACAGGGGGCTGGGGGAGACCCAGTACTTC	CATHRGLGETQYF
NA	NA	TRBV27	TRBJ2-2	TGTGCCAGCAGGAACAGGGCCCCCGGGGAGCTGTTTTTT	CASRNRAPGELFF
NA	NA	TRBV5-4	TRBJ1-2	TGTGCCAGCAGCTTGGGTACCTATGGCTACACCTTC	CASSLGTYGYTF
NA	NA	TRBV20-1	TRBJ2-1	TGCAGTGCTAGTTCTTACAATGAGCAGTTCTTC	CSASSYNEQFF
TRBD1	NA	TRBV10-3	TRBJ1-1	TGTGCCATCAGAGCTTGGGACAGGGAGGACACTGAAGCTTTCTTT	CAIRAWDREDTEAFF
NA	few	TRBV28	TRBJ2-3	TGTGCCAGCAGGACAGGGACTCTGGATACGCAGTATTTT	CASRTGTLDTQYF
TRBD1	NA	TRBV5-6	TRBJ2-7	TGTGCCAGCAGCTCCAACACCGGGACAGGGGGGTACGAGCAGTACTTC	CASSSNTGTGGYEQYF
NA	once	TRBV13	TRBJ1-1	TGTGCCAGCAGCGGACCGTACGGATTTATCATGAACACTGAAGCTTTCTTT	CASSGPYGFIMNTEAFF
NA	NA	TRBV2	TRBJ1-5	TGTGCCAGCCAGGGCTGGAGCAATCAGCCCCAGCATTTT	CASQGWSNQPQHF
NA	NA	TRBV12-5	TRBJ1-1	TGTGCTGCTCTCGGTGAAGCTTTCTTT	CAALGEAFF
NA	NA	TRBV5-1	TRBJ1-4	TGCGCCAGCAGCCTGAACACAGGGAGCATTGAAAAACTGTTTTTT	CASSLNTGSIEKLFF
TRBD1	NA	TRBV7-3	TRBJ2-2	TGTGCCAGCAGCTTAACCCGGGACAGGGAGAACACCGGGGAGCTGTTTTTT	CASSLTRDRENTGELFF
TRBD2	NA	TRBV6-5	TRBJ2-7	TGTGCCAGCAGTTACCCGGGACTAGCGGGATACGAGCAGTACTTC	CASSYPGLAGYEQYF
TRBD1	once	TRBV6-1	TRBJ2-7	TGTGCCAGCAGGGGGACAGGGGGGCAGTACTTC	CASRGTGGQYF
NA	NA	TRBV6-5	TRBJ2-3	TGTGCCAGCAGTTCCTCGGGACGGCGGGGTGCAGATACGCAGTATTTT	CASSSSGRRGADTQYF
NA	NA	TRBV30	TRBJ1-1	TGTGCCTGGAGTGTACTAAATGGGGCGCGAGCTTTCTTT	CAWSVLNGARAFF
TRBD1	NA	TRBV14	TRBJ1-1	TGTGCCAGCAGCCAAACAGGGGGTATCACTGAAGCTTTCTTT	CASSQTGGITEAFF
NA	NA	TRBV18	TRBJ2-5	TGTGCCAGCTCACCTGAGTCCGGGGCCCGAGAGACCCAGTACTTC	CASSPESGARETQYF